This passage covers 17 T cell receptor beta chains from one sample sequenced in a study of T cell changes during pregnancy in multiple sclerosis. Data came from immunoSEQ multiplex PCR; TCRdb stores just in-frame clones and leaves some out. The sample has roughly 41,000 clones, 89% seen once. The sequenced sample was CD4+ T cells from peripheral blood mononuclear cells, obtained in the first trimester of pregnancy. These receptors originate from a female donor with multiple sclerosis, enrolled in a pregnancy study.

The CDR3 loop reads CASSLPSGRARETQYF. DNA of the CDR3: TGTGCCAGCAGCTTACCTAGCGGGAGGGCCAGAGAGACCCAGTACTTC. This rearrangement joins TRBV7-2 to TRBJ2-5; 12 bases align to TRBD2. Germline trimming cut 2 bases from V and 4 bases from J; bases unmatched to any gene: 5. CDR1 SGHTA and CDR2 FQGNSA come from the germline V gene. The CDR3 spans 16 residues.

This chain links TRBV6-5 with TRBJ2-7; TRBD2 matches at 8 bases. The CDR3 is 14 amino acids. Germline CDR1 is MNHEY and CDR2 is SVGAGI. V shed 6 bases and J 6 bases; nucleotides not matched to a gene: 10. The CDR3: CASSKPPRGGEQYF. DNA of the CDR3: TGTGCCAGCAGCAAACCTCCACGGGGGGGCGAGCAGTACTTC.

The chain combines TRBV7-3 with TRBJ2-7, with D maybe TRBD2 (5 bases). The CDR3 has 14 amino acids. V shed 5 bases and J shed 2 bases, with 13 bases lying between them. The germline gives CDR1 SGHTA, CDR2 FQGTGA. The CDR3 DNA follows: TGTGCCAGCAGCCCCGGCGAGGGCCCCTACGAGCAGTACTTC. Protein product: CASSPGEGPYEQYF.

The V call is TRBV19, the J call TRBJ1-5; maybe TRBD1 (5 bases). This CDR3 is built from 16 residues. Trimming removed 6 bases from V and 4 bases from J, with 19 bases in between. From germline, CDR1 is LNHDA and CDR2 SQIVND (reference sequence). The CDR3 region has the DNA TGTGCCAGTAGCGCCCCCGGGGGAGTTACAAATCAGCCCCAGCATTTT. This codes for CASSAPGGVTNQPQHF.

Only one count was recorded for this clone. The rearrangement links TRBV4-3 to TRBJ1-1; possible D gene TRBD1, 6 bases. CDR1 LGHNA and CDR2 YSLEER come from the germline V gene. Trimming shortened V by 0 bases and J by 3 bases, and 8 bases separated the two germline ends. CDR3 length: 14 residues. The CDR3 sequence: CASSQDQGYTEAFF. The CDR3 DNA follows: TGCGCCAGCAGCCAAGATCAGGGGTACACTGAAGCTTTCTTT.

The chain recombines TRBV11-2 with TRBJ1-4; TRBD1 matches at 7 bases. The junction had 4 bases not matched to a gene; V was cut back by 4 bases and J by 5 bases. Per germline, CDR1 SGHAT and CDR2 FQNNGV. This CDR3 spans 14 amino acids. CDR3 residues: CASSYAGGNEKLFF. In DNA, the CDR3 is TGTGCCAGCAGCTATGCAGGGGGAAATGAAAAACTGTTTTTT.

The V gene is TRBV28, the J gene TRBJ2-1; 7 bases align to TRBD2. V was pared by 6 bases and J by 10 bases, with 12 bases of the junction left unmatched. The CDR3 consists of 14 residues. The germline V gene has CDR1 MDHEN and CDR2 SYDVKM. CDR3 coding DNA: TGTGCCAGCAGCCAGACCCCGGGGGGTGGCGAGCAGTTCTTC. Its translation: CASSQTPGGGEQFF.

The chain carries TRBV4-1 and TRBJ1-1; perhaps TRBD1 as D (5 bases). Deletions cut 6 bases from V and 2 bases from J, with 16 bases between. Germline values: CDR1 MGHRA, CDR2 YSYEKL. This CDR3 is 15 amino acids long. The CDR3 loop reads CASRLHRDSNTEAFF. CDR3 nucleotide sequence: TGCGCCAGCAGACTCCATCGGGACTCAAACACTGAAGCTTTCTTT.

The chain is built from TRBV4-3 and TRBJ1-1; D might be TRBD1 (5 bases). V gave up 1 base and J gave up 7 bases, with 22 bases separating them. The V gene's germline CDR1 is LGHNA and CDR2 YSLEER. CDR3 length equals 17 residues. The CDR3 DNA reads TGCGCCAGCAGCCAAGTTAGGACAAACGGGTACCACGGTGAAGCTTTCTTT. Translating gives CASSQVRTNGYHGEAFF.

In its sample, this clone was seen a few times. The chain has TRBV5-1 and TRBJ1-1, with D possibly matching TRBD1 (6 bases). CDR3 size: 13 residues. Germline loops: CDR1 SGHRS, CDR2 YFSETQ. V lost 7 bases and J lost 1, with 11 bases in between. This CDR3 is CASGSTGNTEAFF. In nucleotides, the CDR3 is TGCGCCAGCGGATCGACAGGGAACACTGAAGCTTTCTTT.

This clone was detected a few times. This chain links TRBV2 with TRBJ2-2; 7 positions match TRBD1. The CDR3 runs to 14 residues. CDR1 and CDR2 from the germline V gene are SNHLY and FYNNEI. J gave up 6 bases and V 6 bases, and 7 bases lay outside the gene matches. CDR3 amino acids: CASSVSDRAGELFF. For the CDR3, the DNA is TGTGCCAGCAGCGTAAGCGACAGGGCCGGGGAGCTGTTTTTT.

The chain combines TRBV29-1 with TRBJ2-1; a weak D match, TRBD1 (5 bases). V was cut by 3 bases and J by 4 bases, with 7 bases left in between. The CDR3 has 12 residues. Germline assignment: CDR1 SQVTM and CDR2 ANQGSEA. CDR3 sequence reads: CSVDRAYNEQFF. The CDR3 DNA follows: TGCAGCGTTGACAGGGCTTACAATGAGCAGTTCTTC.

The chain has TRBV5-5 and TRBJ1-5; perhaps TRBD1 as D (6 bases). Between the trimmed V and J ends, which lost 4 bases and 4 bases, there was a span of 15 bases. The CDR3 covers 15 residues. Looked up from germline, CDR1 is SGHKS and CDR2 is YYEKEE (reference sequence). This chain's CDR3 is CASSPSRQGNQPQHF. CDR3 bases: TGTGCCAGCAGCCCGTCGCGTCAGGGGAATCAGCCCCAGCATTTT.

The chain joins TRBV29-1 to TRBJ2-7; a weak D match, TRBD2 (7 bases). Trimming left V 4 bases short and J 4 bases short, with 20 bases between. The CDR3 runs 15 residues. Per the germline V gene, CDR1 is SQVTM and CDR2 is ANQGSEA. In DNA form, the CDR3 reads TGCAGCGTTGGAAGGGGGGTGGGAGGGCCGTACGAGCAGTACTTC. Translated: CSVGRGVGGPYEQYF.

This chain uses TRBV14 with TRBJ1-2; 7 bases agree with TRBD1. The CDR3 contains 12 residues. The V segment lost 6 bases and the J segment 4 bases; nucleotides outside the gene matches: 2. Germline CDR1 reads SGHDN; CDR2 reads FVKESK. The DNA for the CDR3 is TGTGCCAGCAGGCGGACAGGCTATGGCTACACCTTC. It translates to CASRRTGYGYTF.

The chain joins TRBV9 to TRBJ1-2; the D gene is possibly TRBD1 (5 bases). Germline values: CDR1 SGDLS, CDR2 YYNGEE. This CDR3 contains 14 residues. Trimming shortened V by 4 bases and J by 5 bases, and 15 bases separated the two germline ends. As DNA, the CDR3 is TGTGCCAGCAGCCAATTGGACGGGACTTATGGCTACACCTTC. Its protein product is CASSQLDGTYGYTF.

The rearrangement links TRBV6-1 to TRBJ2-3, with D perhaps matching TRBD2 (6 bases). The V gene's germline CDR1 is MNHNS and CDR2 SASEGT. The CDR3 length is 13 residues. V lost 7 bases and J lost 4, with 12 bases in between. The CDR3 loop reads CASISGVADTQYF. The CDR3 bases are TGTGCCAGCATTAGCGGAGTGGCAGATACGCAGTATTTT.